The following is a TCR beta chain sequence with its context. What it binds is not known. Other DNA sequences in this specimen translate into the identical CDR3. Blood was collected once per donor into heparin, averaging about 100 mL. Sequencing targeted expressed TCRB transcripts, as all isolated RNA had been reverse transcribed. Assay used: immunoSEQ multiplex PCR; TCRdb lists only in-frame clones, some missing. The repertoire includes hundreds of thousands of clones, around 28% of them detected once, and around 0.065% sits in the top ten. The V gene end was trimmed by 1 base and the J gene end by 4 bases; junction bases not matched to a gene: 1. This CDR3 is built from 13 residues. In germline, CDR1 is GTSNPN, CDR2 SVGIG (reference sequence). The data are from a study of beta chain features in type 1 diabetes. Study-wide context: Patient and healthy donor groups were alike in age, gender and cell yields. Study-level results: Among patients with Type 1 diabetes, TCRB CDR3s were moderately but significantly shorter in every one of the four CD4+ subsets. In these data, an HLA type influence on TCRB rearrangement remained unresolved.

Material: naive CD4+ T cells from blood. The sequence was collected from a man aged 18-30 years in good health. This chain connects TRBV30 to TRBJ2-5, with TRBD1 matching over 9 bases. The CDR3 protein is CAWSGGQGETQYF. In DNA form, the CDR3 reads TGTGCCTGGAGTGGGGGACAGGGAGAGACCCAGTACTTC.